This is a list of T cell receptor beta chains from one sample in a study of cytomegalovirus exposure and HLA in healthy donors. The assay was immunoSEQ multiplex PCR, and TCRdb's table has in-frame clones only and misses some. The sample comprises 130,000 to 150,000 clones, roughly three quarters of which are singletons, and just under 3% rests with the top ten. Sequenced input: PBMCs. The receptor source for this set is a female donor in good health and CMV-seronegative. The CDR3 runs from the conserved cysteine through the conserved F or W. Each record gives: CDR3 protein, CDR3 DNA, J gene, clone size, D gene, V gene. D genes are given only for firm matches. Size is omitted from some rows. Given values are once, few, many or a class for expanded clones.

CDR3 protein: CASRDWRTGLLYF
CDR3 DNA: TGTGCCAGCAGAGACTGGAGGACAGGGCTGTTGTACTTC
J gene: TRBJ2-7
clone size: few
D gene: TRBD1
V gene: TRBV6-4

CDR3 protein: CASSLGRGNTEAFF
CDR3 DNA: TGTGCCAGCAGCTTAGGGCGCGGGAACACTGAAGCTTTCTTT
J gene: TRBJ1-1
clone size: few
D gene: NA
V gene: TRBV7-2

CDR3 protein: CASSSVDRGYAGYTF
CDR3 DNA: TGTGCCAGCAGCTCGGTGGACAGGGGGTATGCTGGCTACACCTTC
J gene: TRBJ1-2
clone size: NA
D gene: TRBD1
V gene: TRBV5-6

CDR3 protein: CATSGLPNTEAFF
CDR3 DNA: TGTGCCACTTCGGGACTCCCGAACACTGAAGCTTTCTTT
J gene: TRBJ1-1
clone size: NA
D gene: NA
V gene: TRBV27

CDR3 protein: CASSSTTGMNTEAFF
CDR3 DNA: TGTGCCAGCAGCTCGACGACAGGAATGAACACTGAAGCTTTCTTT
J gene: TRBJ1-1
clone size: NA
D gene: NA
V gene: TRBV7-9

CDR3 protein: CASSKDAGRWETQYF
CDR3 DNA: TGTGCCAGCAGCAAAGACGCCGGGAGATGGGAGACCCAGTACTTC
J gene: TRBJ2-5
clone size: NA
D gene: NA
V gene: TRBV21-1

CDR3 protein: CASKGGSERGTQYF
CDR3 DNA: TGCGCCAGCAAAGGAGGTAGCGAGCGGGGGACCCAGTACTTC
J gene: TRBJ2-5
clone size: NA
D gene: TRBD2
V gene: TRBV5-1

CDR3 protein: CASSPFPGFYRTYGYTF
CDR3 DNA: TGTGCCAGCAGTCCGTTCCCTGGTTTCTACAGGACCTATGGCTACACCTTC
J gene: TRBJ1-2
clone size: NA
D gene: NA
V gene: TRBV2

CDR3 protein: CASSPQGAEQNEQFF
CDR3 DNA: TGTGCCAGCAGCCCTCAAGGGGCCGAGCAGAATGAGCAGTTCTTC
J gene: TRBJ2-1
clone size: NA
D gene: NA
V gene: TRBV7-2

CDR3 protein: CASSTRQGTNYGYTF
CDR3 DNA: TGTGCCAGTAGTACTCGACAGGGGACTAACTATGGCTACACCTTC
J gene: TRBJ1-2
clone size: NA
D gene: TRBD1
V gene: TRBV19

CDR3 protein: CSSSPYNYGYTF
CDR3 DNA: TGTTCCAGCAGCCCCTATAACTATGGCTACACCTTC
J gene: TRBJ1-2
clone size: NA
D gene: NA
V gene: TRBV7-9

CDR3 protein: CASSFGQGARIGELFF
CDR3 DNA: TGCGCCAGCAGCTTCGGGCAGGGGGCTCGGATCGGGGAGCTGTTTTTT
J gene: TRBJ2-2
clone size: NA
D gene: TRBD1
V gene: TRBV5-1

CDR3 protein: CASLRDNVDTIYF
CDR3 DNA: TGTGCCAGCCTCCGGGACAACGTAGACACCATATATTTT
J gene: TRBJ1-3
clone size: NA
D gene: NA
V gene: TRBV18

CDR3 protein: CASPPSTGREDTGELFF
CDR3 DNA: TGTGCCAGCCCACCATCGACAGGGAGAGAGGACACCGGGGAGCTGTTTTTT
J gene: TRBJ2-2
clone size: NA
D gene: TRBD1
V gene: TRBV7-9

CDR3 protein: CASASGGDNQPQHF
CDR3 DNA: TGTGCCAGCGCCTCGGGGGGGGATAATCAGCCCCAGCATTTT
J gene: TRBJ1-5
clone size: NA
D gene: NA
V gene: TRBV28

CDR3 protein: CASSPQGALDTEAFF
CDR3 DNA: TGTGCCAGCTCACCACAGGGGGCGTTGGACACTGAAGCTTTCTTT
J gene: TRBJ1-1
clone size: NA
D gene: TRBD1
V gene: TRBV18

CDR3 protein: CASSIGRLAGYNEQFF
CDR3 DNA: TGTGCCAGTAGTATAGGTCGGCTAGCGGGGTACAATGAGCAGTTCTTC
J gene: TRBJ2-1
clone size: NA
D gene: TRBD2
V gene: TRBV19

CDR3 protein: CASSGQEENIQYF
CDR3 DNA: TGTGCCAGCTCAGGACAGGAGGAAAACATTCAGTACTTC
J gene: TRBJ2-4
clone size: once
D gene: TRBD1
V gene: TRBV18

CDR3 protein: CASSSTGNEKLFF
CDR3 DNA: TGTGCCAGCAGTTCAACAGGGAATGAAAAACTGTTTTTT
J gene: TRBJ1-4
clone size: NA
D gene: NA
V gene: TRBV4-2

CDR3 protein: CASSSRQGSAHEQFF
CDR3 DNA: TGTGCCAGCAGCTCAAGACAGGGATCTGCCCATGAGCAGTTCTTC
J gene: TRBJ2-1
clone size: NA
D gene: TRBD1
V gene: TRBV5-5

CDR3 protein: CSAVGQDPYEQYF
CDR3 DNA: TGCAGCGCTGTAGGACAGGACCCCTACGAGCAGTACTTC
J gene: TRBJ2-7
clone size: NA
D gene: TRBD1
V gene: TRBV29-1

CDR3 protein: CASRSRLAGELFF
CDR3 DNA: TGTGCCAGCAGATCCAGACTAGCCGGGGAGCTGTTTTTT
J gene: TRBJ2-2
clone size: NA
D gene: NA
V gene: TRBV27

CDR3 protein: CASSTGGWQFF
CDR3 DNA: TGTGCCAGCTCAACAGGGGGCTGGCAGTTCTTC
J gene: TRBJ2-1
clone size: NA
D gene: TRBD1
V gene: TRBV18